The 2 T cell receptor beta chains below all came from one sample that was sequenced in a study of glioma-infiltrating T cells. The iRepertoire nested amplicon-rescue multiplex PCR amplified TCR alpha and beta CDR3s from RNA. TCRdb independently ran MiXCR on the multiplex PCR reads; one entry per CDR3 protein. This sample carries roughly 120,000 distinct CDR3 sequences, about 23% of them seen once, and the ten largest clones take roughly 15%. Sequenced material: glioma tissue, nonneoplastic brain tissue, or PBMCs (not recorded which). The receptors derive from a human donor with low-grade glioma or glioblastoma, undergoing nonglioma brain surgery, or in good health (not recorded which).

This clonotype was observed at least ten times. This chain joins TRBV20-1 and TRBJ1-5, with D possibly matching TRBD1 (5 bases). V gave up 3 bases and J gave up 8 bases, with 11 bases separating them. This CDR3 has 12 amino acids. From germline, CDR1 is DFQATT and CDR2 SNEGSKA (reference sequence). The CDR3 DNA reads TGCAGTGCTAGCAGGGTTTTGGAGCCCCAGCATTTT. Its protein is CSASRVLEPQHF.

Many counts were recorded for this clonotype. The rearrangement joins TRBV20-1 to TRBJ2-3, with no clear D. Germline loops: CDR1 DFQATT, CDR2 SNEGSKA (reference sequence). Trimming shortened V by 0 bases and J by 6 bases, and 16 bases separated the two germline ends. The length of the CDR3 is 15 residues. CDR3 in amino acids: CSARDPFPGLDTQYF. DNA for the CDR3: TGCAGTGCTAGAGATCCTTTCCCCGGATTGGATACGCAGTATTTT.